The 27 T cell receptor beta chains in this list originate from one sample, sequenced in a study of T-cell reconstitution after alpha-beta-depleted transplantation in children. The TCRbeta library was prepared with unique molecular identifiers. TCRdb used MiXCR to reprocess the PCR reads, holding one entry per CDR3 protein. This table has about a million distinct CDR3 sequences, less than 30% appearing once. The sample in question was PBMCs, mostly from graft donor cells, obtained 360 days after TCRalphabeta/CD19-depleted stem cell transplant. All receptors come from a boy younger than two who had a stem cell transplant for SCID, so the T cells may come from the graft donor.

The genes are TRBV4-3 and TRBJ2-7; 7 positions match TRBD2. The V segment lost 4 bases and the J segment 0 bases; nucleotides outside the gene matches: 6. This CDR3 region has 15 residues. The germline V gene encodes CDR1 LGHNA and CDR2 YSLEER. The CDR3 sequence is CASSRDYPSSYEQYF. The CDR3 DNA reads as TGCGCCAGCAGCCGGGACTATCCTAGCTCCTACGAGCAGTACTTC.

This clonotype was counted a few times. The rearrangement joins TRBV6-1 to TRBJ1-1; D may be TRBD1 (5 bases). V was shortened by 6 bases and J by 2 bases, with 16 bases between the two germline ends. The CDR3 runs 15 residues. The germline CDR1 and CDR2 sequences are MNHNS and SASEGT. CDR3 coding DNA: TGTGCCAGCAGGTCACCCTCCACAGGTAACACTGAAGCTTTCTTT. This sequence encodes CASRSPSTGNTEAFF.

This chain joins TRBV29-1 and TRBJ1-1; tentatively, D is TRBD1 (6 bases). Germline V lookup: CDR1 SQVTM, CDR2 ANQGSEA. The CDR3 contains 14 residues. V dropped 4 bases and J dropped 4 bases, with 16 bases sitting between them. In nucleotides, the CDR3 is TGCAGCGTTGTGCCAGGGGTTGGGTCCACTGAAGCTTTCTTT. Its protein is CSVVPGVGSTEAFF.

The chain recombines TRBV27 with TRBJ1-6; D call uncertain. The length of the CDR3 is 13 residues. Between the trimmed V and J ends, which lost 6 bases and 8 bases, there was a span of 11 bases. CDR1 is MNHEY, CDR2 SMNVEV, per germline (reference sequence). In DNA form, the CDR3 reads TGTGCCAGCAGGGTAAACAGTCATTCACCCCTCCACTTT. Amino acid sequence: CASRVNSHSPLHF.

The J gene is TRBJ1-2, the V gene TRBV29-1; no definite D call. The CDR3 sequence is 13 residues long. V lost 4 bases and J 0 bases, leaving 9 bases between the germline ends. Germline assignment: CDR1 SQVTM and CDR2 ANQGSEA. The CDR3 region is CSVGNSANYGYTF. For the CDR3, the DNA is TGCAGCGTTGGGAACAGCGCTAACTATGGCTACACCTTC.

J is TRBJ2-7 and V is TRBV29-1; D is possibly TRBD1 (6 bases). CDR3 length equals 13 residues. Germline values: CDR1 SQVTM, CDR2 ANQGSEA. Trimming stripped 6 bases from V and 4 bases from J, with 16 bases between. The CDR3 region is CSVQTGKRYEQYF. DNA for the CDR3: TGCAGCGTGCAAACAGGGAAGAGATACGAGCAGTACTTC.

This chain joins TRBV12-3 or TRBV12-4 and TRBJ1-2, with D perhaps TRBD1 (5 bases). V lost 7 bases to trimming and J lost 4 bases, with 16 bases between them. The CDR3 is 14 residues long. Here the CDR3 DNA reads TGTGCCAGCACCTATGGGGGGGTTTCCTATGGCTACACCTTC. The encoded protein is CASTYGGVSYGYTF.

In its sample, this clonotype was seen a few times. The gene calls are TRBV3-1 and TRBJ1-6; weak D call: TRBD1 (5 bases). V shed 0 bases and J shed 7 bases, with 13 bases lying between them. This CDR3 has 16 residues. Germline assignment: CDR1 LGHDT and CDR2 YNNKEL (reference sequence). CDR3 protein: CASSQDRGAYNSPLHF. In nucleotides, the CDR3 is TGTGCCAGCAGCCAAGATCGCGGGGCGTACAATTCACCCCTCCACTTT.

The CDR3 loop is CASRPKLAGAYEQYF. CDR3 nucleotide sequence: TGCGCCAGCAGACCGAAACTAGCGGGGGCCTACGAGCAGTACTTC. The chain has TRBV5-1 and TRBJ2-7; the match to TRBD2 covers 11 bases. CDR1 is SGHRS, CDR2 YFSETQ, per germline. The CDR3 totals 15 residues. The junction had 6 bases not matched to a gene; V was cut back by 5 bases and J by 2 bases.

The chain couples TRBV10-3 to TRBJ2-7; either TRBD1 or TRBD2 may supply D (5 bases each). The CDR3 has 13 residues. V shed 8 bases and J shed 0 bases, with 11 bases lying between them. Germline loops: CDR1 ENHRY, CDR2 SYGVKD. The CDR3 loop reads CAIGTGASYEQYF. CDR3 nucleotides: TGTGCCATCGGGACCGGGGCCTCCTACGAGCAGTACTTC.

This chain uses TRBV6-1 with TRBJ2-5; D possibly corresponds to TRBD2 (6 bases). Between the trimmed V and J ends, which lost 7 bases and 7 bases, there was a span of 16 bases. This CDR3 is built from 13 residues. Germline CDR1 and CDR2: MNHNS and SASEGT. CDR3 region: CASTRGRGGTQYF. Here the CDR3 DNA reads TGTGCCAGCACCCGCGGTAGGGGAGGGACCCAGTACTTC.

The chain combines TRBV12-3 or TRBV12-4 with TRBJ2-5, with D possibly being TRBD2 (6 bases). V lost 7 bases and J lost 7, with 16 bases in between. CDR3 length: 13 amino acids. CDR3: CASTSYRESTQYF. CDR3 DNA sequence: TGTGCCAGCACCTCTTACCGGGAGTCGACCCAGTACTTC.

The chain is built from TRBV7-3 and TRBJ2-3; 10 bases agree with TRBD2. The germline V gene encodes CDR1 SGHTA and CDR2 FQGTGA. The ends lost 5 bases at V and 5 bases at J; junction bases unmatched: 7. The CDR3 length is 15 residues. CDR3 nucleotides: TGTGCCAGCAGCCAAAGCGGGGGGGCTGGAGATACGCAGTATTTT. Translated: CASSQSGGAGDTQYF.

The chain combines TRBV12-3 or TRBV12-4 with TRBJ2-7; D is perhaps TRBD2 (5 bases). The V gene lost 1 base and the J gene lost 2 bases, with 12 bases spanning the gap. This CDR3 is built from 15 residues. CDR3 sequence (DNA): TGTGCCAGCAGTTTAGTAAGCGGTGGAGCCTACGAGCAGTACTTC. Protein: CASSLVSGGAYEQYF.

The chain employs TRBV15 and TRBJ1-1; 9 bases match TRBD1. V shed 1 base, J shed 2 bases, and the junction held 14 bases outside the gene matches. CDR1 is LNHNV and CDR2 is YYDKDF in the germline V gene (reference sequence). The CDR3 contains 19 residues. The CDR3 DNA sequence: TGTGCCACCAGCAGAGTAGTGGGGGTTAACAGGGGGCTCAACACTGAAGCTTTCTTT. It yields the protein CATSRVVGVNRGLNTEAFF.

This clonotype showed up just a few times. Written as DNA, the CDR3 is TGTGCCAGCAGTTATAAGAACACCATATATTTT. Residues: CASSYKNTIYF. This chain joins TRBV6-5 and TRBJ1-3; no clear D. V was pared by 3 bases and J by 7 bases, with 4 bases between. The CDR3 contains 11 residues. CDR1 and CDR2 (germline): MNHEY, SVGAGI.

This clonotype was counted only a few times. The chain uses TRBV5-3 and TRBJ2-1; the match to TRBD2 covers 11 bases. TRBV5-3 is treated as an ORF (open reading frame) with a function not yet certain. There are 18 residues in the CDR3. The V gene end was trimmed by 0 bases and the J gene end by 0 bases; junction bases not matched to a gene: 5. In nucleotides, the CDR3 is TGTGCCAGAAGCTTGGCAATTAGCGGGGGGGCCTCCTACAATGAGCAGTTCTTC. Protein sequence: CARSLAISGGASYNEQFF.

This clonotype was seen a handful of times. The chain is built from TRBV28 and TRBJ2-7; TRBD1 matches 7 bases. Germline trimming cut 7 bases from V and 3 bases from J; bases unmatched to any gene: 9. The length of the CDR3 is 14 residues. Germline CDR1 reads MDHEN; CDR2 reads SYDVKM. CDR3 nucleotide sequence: TGTGCCAGCAAACCGGGACAGAGGAACTACGAGCAGTACTTC. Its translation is CASKPGQRNYEQYF.

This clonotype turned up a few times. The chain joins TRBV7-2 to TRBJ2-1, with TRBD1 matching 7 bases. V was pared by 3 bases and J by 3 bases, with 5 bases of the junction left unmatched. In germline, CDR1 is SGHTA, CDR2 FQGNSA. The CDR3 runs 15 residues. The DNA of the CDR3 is TGTGCCAGCAGCTTGAACCGGGACAGCTACAATGAGCAGTTCTTC. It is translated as CASSLNRDSYNEQFF.

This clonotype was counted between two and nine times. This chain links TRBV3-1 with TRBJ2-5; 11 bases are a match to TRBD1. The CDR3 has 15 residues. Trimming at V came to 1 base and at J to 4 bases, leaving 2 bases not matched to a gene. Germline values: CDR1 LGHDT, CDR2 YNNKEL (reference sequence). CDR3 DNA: TGTGCCAGCAGCCAAGGGACAGGGGGCAGAGAGACCCAGTACTTC. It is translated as CASSQGTGGRETQYF.

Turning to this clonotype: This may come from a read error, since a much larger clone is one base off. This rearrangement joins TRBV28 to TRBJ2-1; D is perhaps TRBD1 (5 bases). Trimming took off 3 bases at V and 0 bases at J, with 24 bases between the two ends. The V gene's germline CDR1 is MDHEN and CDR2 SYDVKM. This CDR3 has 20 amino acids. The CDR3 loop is CASSFNVKSTGLSSYNEQFF. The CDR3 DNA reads TGTGCCAGCAGTTTTAACGTAAAAAGTACAGGCCTGAGCTCCTACAATGAGCAGTTCTTC. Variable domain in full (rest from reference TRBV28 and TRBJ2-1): DVKVTQSSRYLVKRTGEKVFLECVQDMDHENMFWYRQDPGLGLRLIYFSYDVKMKEKGDIPEGYSVSREKKERFSLILESASTNQTSMYLCASSFNVKSTGLSSYNEQFFGPGTRLTVL.

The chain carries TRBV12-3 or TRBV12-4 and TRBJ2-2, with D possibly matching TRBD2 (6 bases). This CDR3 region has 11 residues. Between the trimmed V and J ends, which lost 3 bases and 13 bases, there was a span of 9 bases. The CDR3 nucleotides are TGTGCCAGCAGTTTTGGGGGAGGGCTGTTTTTT. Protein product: CASSFGGGLFF.

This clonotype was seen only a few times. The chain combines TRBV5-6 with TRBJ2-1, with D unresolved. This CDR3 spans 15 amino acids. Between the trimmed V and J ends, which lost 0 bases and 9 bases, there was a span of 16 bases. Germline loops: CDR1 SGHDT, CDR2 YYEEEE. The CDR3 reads CASSLGIIGPAEQFF. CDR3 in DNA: TGTGCCAGCAGCTTGGGTATCATCGGACCGGCTGAGCAGTTCTTC. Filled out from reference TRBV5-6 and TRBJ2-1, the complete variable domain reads DAGVTQSPTHLIKTRGQQVTLRCSPKSGHDTVSWYQQALGQGPQFIFQYYEEEERQRGNFPDRFSGHQFPNYSSELNVNALLLGDSALYLCASSLGIIGPAEQFFGPGTRLTVL.

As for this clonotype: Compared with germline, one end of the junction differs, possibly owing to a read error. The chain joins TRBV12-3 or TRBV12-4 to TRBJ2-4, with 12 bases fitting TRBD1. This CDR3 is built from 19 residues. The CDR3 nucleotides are TGTGCCTGCAGTTTAGTCCTGGGACAGGGGGCTTCTCACGGGGACATTCAGTACTTC. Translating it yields CACSLVLGQGASHGDIQYF.

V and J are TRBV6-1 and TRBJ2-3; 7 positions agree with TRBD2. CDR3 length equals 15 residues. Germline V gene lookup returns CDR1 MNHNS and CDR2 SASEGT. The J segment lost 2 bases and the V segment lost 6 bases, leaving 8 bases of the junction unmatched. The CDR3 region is CASRRSGEPTDTQYF. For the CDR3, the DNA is TGTGCCAGCAGAAGAAGCGGGGAGCCCACAGATACGCAGTATTTT.

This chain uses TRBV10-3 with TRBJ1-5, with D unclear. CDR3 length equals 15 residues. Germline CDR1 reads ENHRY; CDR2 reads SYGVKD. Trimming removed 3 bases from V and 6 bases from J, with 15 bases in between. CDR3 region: CAISDSGAAGQPQHF. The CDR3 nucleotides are TGTGCCATCAGTGACTCGGGTGCCGCCGGTCAGCCCCAGCATTTT.

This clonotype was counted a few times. CDR3 in amino acids: CATSDPGQGHNEQFF. In DNA, the CDR3 is TGTGCCACCAGTGATCCAGGACAGGGGCATAATGAGCAGTTCTTC. The chain is built from TRBV24-1 and TRBJ2-1; 9 nucleotides line up with TRBD1. The V gene end was trimmed by 3 bases and the J gene end by 7 bases; junction bases not matched to a gene: 6. This CDR3 is built from 15 residues. Germline CDR1 is KGHDR and CDR2 is SFDVKD.